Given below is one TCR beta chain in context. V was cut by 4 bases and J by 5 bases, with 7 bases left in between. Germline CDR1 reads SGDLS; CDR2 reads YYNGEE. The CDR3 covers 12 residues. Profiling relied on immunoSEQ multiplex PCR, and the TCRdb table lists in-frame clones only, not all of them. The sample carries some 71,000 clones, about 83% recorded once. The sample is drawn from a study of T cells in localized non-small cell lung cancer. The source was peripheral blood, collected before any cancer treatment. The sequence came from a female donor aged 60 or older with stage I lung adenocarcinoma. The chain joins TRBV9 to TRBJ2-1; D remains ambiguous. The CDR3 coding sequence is TGTGCCAGCAGCACGCAGCACAATGAGCAGTTCTTC. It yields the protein CASSTQHNEQFF.